One and the same sample provided the 20 T cell receptor beta chains below, sequenced in a study of cytomegalovirus exposure and HLA in healthy donors (dated 2017 in TCRdb). Libraries were made using the immunoSEQ multiplex PCR assay. For the multiplex PCR, a mixture combining 60 forward primers for TCR Vbeta segments and 13 reverse primers for TCR Jbeta segments was used. The source is immuneACCESS, and TCRdb retained only in-frame sequences with V and J called. Part of the clones is not carried over; for the studies checked, unresolved V genes explain less than half of this, and the remainder is unexplained. Recorded for this sample are some 190,000 clones; around nine tenths of them occurred a single time. The ten largest clones represent 1.5% to 2% of the sample. What was sequenced was PBMCs. These TCRs come from a woman aged 18-35 years in good health and CMV-seronegative.

The chain is built from TRBV4-3 and TRBJ1-5, with a possible D match to TRBD1 (5 bases). Germline V CDR1 and CDR2: LGHNA, YSLEER. Trimming took off 1 base at V and 0 bases at J, with 7 bases between the two ends. This CDR3 is built from 15 residues. The CDR3 loop reads CASSQAQGSNQPQHF. The CDR3 bases are TGCGCCAGCAGCCAAGCTCAGGGTAGCAATCAGCCCCAGCATTTT.

This clone was seen a single time. The J gene is TRBJ2-2, the V gene TRBV18; tentatively, D is TRBD1 (6 bases). The germline gives CDR1 KGHSH, CDR2 LQKENI. The CDR3 has 17 residues. Between the trimmed V and J ends, which lost 4 bases and 5 bases, there was a span of 20 bases. The CDR3, as DNA: TGTGCCAGCTCACTAAGACAGGAGACCCAAAGGACCGGGGAGCTGTTTTTT. This encodes CASSLRQETQRTGELFF.

The chain joins TRBV5-6 to TRBJ2-1; 10 bases are a match to TRBD1. This CDR3 contains 15 residues. V trimming: 3 bases; J trimming: 15 bases; junction bases outside the gene matches: 15. Germline CDR1 and CDR2: SGHDT and YYEEEE. The CDR3 here is CASSSPGTGARRRFF. CDR3 DNA sequence: TGTGCCAGCAGCTCCCCCGGGACAGGGGCCCGCCGGCGGTTCTTC. Based on the CDR3 plus reference TRBV5-6 and TRBJ2-1, the full variable domain is DAGVTQSPTHLIKTRGQQVTLRCSPKSGHDTVSWYQQALGQGPQFIFQYYEEEERQRGNFPDRFSGHQFPNYSSELNVNALLLGDSALYLCASSSPGTGARRRFFGPGTRLTVL.

The chain links TRBV18 to TRBJ2-4, with D hard to call. V was cut by 0 bases and J by 5 bases, with 11 bases left in between. The CDR3 is made up of 15 amino acids. The V gene's germline CDR1 is KGHSH and CDR2 LQKENI. The CDR3: CASSPPALNQNIQYF. CDR3 coding DNA: TGTGCCAGCTCACCACCGGCCTTGAACCAAAACATTCAGTACTTC.

V usage is TRBV15 and J usage is TRBJ2-1; 11 bases fit TRBD2. Germline V gives CDR1 LNHNV, CDR2 YYDKDF (reference sequence). The ends lost 4 bases at V and 15 bases at J; junction bases unmatched: 11. The CDR3 contains 14 residues. The CDR3 bases are TGTGCCACCAGCACCGGTCTAGCGGGGGGATGTCCGTTCTTC. It is translated as CATSTGLAGGCPFF.

The chain recombines TRBV11-1 with TRBJ1-4; possibly TRBD1 for D (6 bases). CDR3 length: 15 residues. The ends were cut back, 2 bases at V and 6 bases at J, with 13 bases in the middle. Germline values: CDR1 SGHAT, CDR2 FQDESV (reference sequence). CDR3 loop: CASSLSQGRDEKLFF. As DNA, the CDR3 is TGTGCCAGCAGCTTATCCCAGGGGAGGGATGAAAAACTGTTTTTT.

This clone was seen a handful of times. This chain uses TRBV11-3 with TRBJ2-5, with 8 bases fitting TRBD2. CDR3 length: 18 residues. Trimming removed 1 base from V and 9 bases from J; junction bases left unmatched: 19. CDR1 and CDR2 from the germline V gene are SGHNT and YENEEA. The CDR3 DNA reads as TGTGCCAGCAGCTTAGCCCGAGCGGGGGTGGACACGGACGGGGCCCAGTACTTC. Translated: CASSLARAGVDTDGAQYF.

This chain links TRBV19 with TRBJ1-2, with 7 bases aligning to TRBD1. This CDR3 is built from 15 residues. V lost 1 base, J lost 6 bases, and 8 bases stayed unmatched. In germline, CDR1 is LNHDA, CDR2 SQIVND (reference sequence). CDR3 residues: CASSIGATGMDGYTF. The CDR3 bases are TGTGCCAGTAGTATAGGGGCGACAGGGATGGATGGCTACACCTTC.

The chain employs TRBV11-3 and TRBJ2-1, with 7 bases matching TRBD1. Germline trimming cut 5 bases from V and 3 bases from J; bases unmatched to any gene: 7. This CDR3 comprises 15 residues. Per germline, CDR1 SGHNT and CDR2 YENEEA. CDR3 region: CASSVLGTVYNEQFF. The DNA for the CDR3 is TGTGCCAGCAGCGTCCTCGGGACAGTCTACAATGAGCAGTTCTTC.

In the case of this clone: A junction boundary mismatches the germline segment, possibly from a read error. The chain combines TRBV7-6 with TRBJ2-1; 9 bases are shared with TRBD2. Germline CDR1 and CDR2: SGHVS and FNYEAQ. The CDR3 runs to 14 residues. CDR3: CASSLAGRRGEQFF. The CDR3 bases are TGTGCCAGCAGCCTAGCGGGGCGGAGGGGTGAGCAGTTCTTC.

CDR3 protein: CSGASGSSYEQYF. CDR3 coding DNA: TGCAGCGGGGCTTCTGGCAGCTCCTACGAGCAGTACTTC. The J gene is TRBJ2-7, the V gene TRBV29-1; D call uncertain. This CDR3 has 13 amino acids. Trimming cost V 7 bases and J 0 bases, with 13 bases left between them. The germline gives CDR1 SQVTM, CDR2 ANQGSEA.

The chain joins TRBV18 to TRBJ2-7; a weak D match, TRBD2 (6 bases). Trimming removed 3 bases at V and 0 bases at J, with 15 bases between. The germline CDR1 and CDR2 sequences are KGHSH and LQKENI. The CDR3 sequence is 16 residues long. DNA of the CDR3: TGTGCCAGCTCACCCCCGGGAGTCGGGGGCTCCTACGAGCAGTACTTC. Amino acid sequence: CASSPPGVGGSYEQYF. Filled out from reference TRBV18 and TRBJ2-7, the complete variable domain reads NAGVMQNPRHLVRRRGQEARLRCSPMKGHSHVYWYRQLPEEGLKFMVYLQKENIIDESGMPKERFSAEFPKEGPSILRIQQVVRGDSAAYFCASSPPGVGGSYEQYFGPGTRLTVT.

The rearrangement uses TRBV4-1 and TRBJ2-7; 10 nucleotides match TRBD1. Germline assignment: CDR1 MGHRA and CDR2 YSYEKL. This CDR3 contains 22 residues. J lost 4 bases, V lost 1 base, and 25 bases had no gene match. For the CDR3, the DNA is TGCGCCAGCAGCCAAGGGTTCGCTCCGGGACCCCGAGACAGGGGGCAAACGTACGAGCAGTACTTC. This translates into CASSQGFAPGPRDRGQTYEQYF.

V gene TRBV6-1 combines with J gene TRBJ1-2; 7 nucleotides align to TRBD1. The CDR3 totals 19 residues. V lost 4 bases to trimming and J lost 8 bases; unmatched junction nucleotides: 25. Per germline, CDR1 MNHNS and CDR2 SASEGT. In DNA, the CDR3 is TGTGCCAGCAGTGTCCTAGGGGGCGGAGGACGAGGAGACCAGGGGGGCTACACCTTC. Amino acids: CASSVLGGGGRGDQGGYTF.

The CDR3 here is CASVLRDSRDEQYF. The DNA for the CDR3 is TGCGCCAGCGTCTTACGGGACAGCAGGGACGAGCAGTACTTC. The chain couples TRBV5-1 to TRBJ2-7, with TRBD1 matching over 7 bases. V shed 7 bases and J 5 bases; nucleotides not matched to a gene: 12. Germline CDR1 SGHRS, CDR2 YFSETQ. The length of the CDR3 is 14 residues.

The CDR3 DNA follows: TGTGCCAGCAGCTCCCCGTACCAAGAGACCCAGTACTTC. Translation gives CASSSPYQETQYF. The chain links TRBV7-2 to TRBJ2-5, with unresolved D. Looked up from germline, CDR1 is SGHTA and CDR2 is FQGNSA. V was pared by 4 bases and J by 0 bases, with 6 bases between. CDR3 size: 13 residues. Using reference TRBV7-2 and TRBJ2-5 for the parts outside the CDR3, the full variable domain is GAGVSQSPSNKVTEKGKDVELRCDPISGHTALYWYRQSLGQGLEFLIYFQGNSAPDKSGLPSDRFSAERTGGSVSTLTIQRTQQEDSAVYLCASSSPYQETQYFGPGTRLLVL.

The chain links TRBV11-3 to TRBJ2-5; TRBD1 agrees at 9 bases. The ends lost 5 bases at V and 5 bases at J; junction bases unmatched: 9. The V gene's germline CDR1 is SGHNT and CDR2 YENEEA. The CDR3 is made up of 15 amino acids. The CDR3 DNA sequence: TGTGCCAGCAGCGTCCAGGGGACAGGGAGGGAGACCCAGTACTTC. As protein: CASSVQGTGRETQYF.

The chain couples TRBV15 to TRBJ1-1; 12 nucleotides line up with TRBD1. Trimming at V came to 1 base and at J to 5 bases, leaving 5 bases not matched to a gene. The V gene's germline CDR1 is LNHNV and CDR2 YYDKDF (reference sequence). The CDR3 sequence is 16 residues long. CDR3 coding DNA: TGTGCCACCAGCAGAGCCGGGACAGGGGGCAGAACTGAAGCTTTCTTT. Amino acids: CATSRAGTGGRTEAFF.

The CDR3 bases are TGTGCAAGTCGTGGGCGGGGGGCCCACTCCTACAATGAGCAGTTCTTC. Its protein is CASRGRGAHSYNEQFF. This chain joins TRBV12-2 and TRBJ2-1; the listed D gene, TRBD2, was not tested against the DNA. TRBV12-2 is shown as a pseudogene. This CDR3 region has 16 residues.

The sample holds a few counts of this clone. This rearrangement joins TRBV2 to TRBJ1-2, with D possibly matching TRBD1 (5 bases). The germline V gene encodes CDR1 SNHLY and CDR2 FYNNEI. Trimming shortened V by 0 bases and J by 4 bases, and 12 bases separated the two germline ends. This CDR3 comprises 15 residues. This CDR3 is CASSEAGGGGYGYTF. CDR3 sequence (DNA): TGTGCCAGCAGTGAAGCGGGCGGGGGAGGCTATGGCTACACCTTC.